This note documents a single T cell receptor (beta chain) sequence. One end of the junction varies from germline; a read error may be responsible. This specimen comes from a study of T-cell reconstitution after alpha-beta-depleted transplantation in children. Preparing the TCRbeta library involved the use of unique molecular identifiers. TCRdb reprocessed the PCR reads with MiXCR, giving one entry per CDR3 protein. Of around 450,000 distinct CDR3 sequences detected, over 40% appear once; the ten largest clones hold around 29%. The CDR3 length is 16 residues. CDR1 and CDR2 from the germline V gene are SGHRS and YFSETQ.

The chain recombines TRBV5-1 with TRBJ2-2; 14 nucleotides align to TRBD2. This TCR derives from a girl aged 2-10 years with aplastic anemia, due to receive a stem cell transplant. This specimen was PBMCs, taken before TCRalphabeta/CD19-depleted stem cell transplant. CDR3 bases: TGCGCCAGCAGGTTGGGACTAGCGGGAGAGGCCGGGGAGCTGTTTTTT. Its protein product is CASRLGLAGEAGELFF.